The rows below give T cell receptor beta chains drawn from one sample of a study of blood T cells in healthy people across ages. TCRdb reanalysed the 5' RACE reads using MiXCR and keeps one entry per CDR3 protein. The data contain 700,000 to 1,000,000 distinct CDR3 sequences, under 45% of them singletons. Sequenced sample: blood. Receptors originate from a man aged 55 to 70 in good health. The CDR3 runs from the conserved cysteine through the conserved F or W. D genes are given only for firm matches. Size is omitted from some rows. Given values are once, few, many or a class for expanded clones.

j_call v_call clone_size d_call cdr3_length cdr3_aa cdr3_nt
TRBJ1-4 TRBV20-1 NA NA 13 CSAKRATNEKLFF TGCAGTGCTAAACGAGCAACTAATGAAAAACTGTTTTTT
TRBJ1-2 TRBV29-1 NA NA 10 CSVGESGYTF TGCAGCGTTGGGGAGTCTGGCTACACCTTC
TRBJ2-7 TRBV20-1 NA TRBD1 15 CSGTKYRGPSYEQYF TGCAGTGGAACGAAGTACAGGGGCCCCTCCTACGAGCAGTACTTC
TRBJ2-1 TRBV29-1 few NA 16 CSVPNGVCQGSGEQFF TGCAGCGTTCCGAACGGCGTATGTCAGGGTTCGGGTGAGCAGTTCTTC
TRBJ2-1 TRBV7-6 NA NA 17 CVSSLGSAGSSYNEQFF TGTGTCAGCAGCTTAGGGTCTGCGGGGAGCTCCTACAATGAGCAGTTCTTC
TRBJ2-1 TRBV25-1 many TRBD1 13 CASSTPGGNEQFF TGTGCCAGCAGTACCCCAGGGGGTAATGAGCAGTTCTTC
TRBJ2-7 TRBV12-3/TRBV12-4 few NA 15 CASSLGDGHSYEQYF TGTGCCAGCAGTTTAGGGGACGGCCACTCCTACGAGCAGTACTTC
TRBJ2-6 TRBV20-1 NA NA 13 CSASTNGANVLTF TGCAGTGCCTCCACTAACGGGGCCAACGTCCTGACTTTC
TRBJ2-3 TRBV11-1 NA TRBD2 15 CASSSGGVVSDTQYF TGTGCCAGCAGCTCGGGGGGGGTTGTATCAGATACGCAGTATTTT
TRBJ1-1 TRBV12-3/TRBV12-4 NA NA 14 CASSSPIKHTEAFF TGTGCCAGCAGTTCTCCCATTAAACACACTGAAGCTTTCTTT
TRBJ2-5 TRBV6-4 once TRBD2 14 CASSVAGGPGEQYF TGTGCCAGCAGTGTAGCGGGGGGGCCGGGTGAGCAGTACTTC
TRBJ1-1 TRBV4-3 NA TRBD1 15 CASSQDTGGYTEAFF TGCGCCAGCAGCCAAGATACAGGGGGATACACTGAAGCTTTCTTT
TRBJ2-1 TRBV20-1 NA TRBD2 14 CSARRGLGAYEQFF TGCAGTGCTAGACGCGGACTAGGTGCGTATGAGCAGTTCTTC
TRBJ2-5 TRBV12-3/TRBV12-4 NA TRBD2 13 CASSWTSQETQYF TGTGCCAGCAGTTGGACTAGCCAAGAGACCCAGTACTTC
TRBJ2-7 TRBV4-3 NA NA 14 CASSQDQGKYEQYF TGCGCCAGCAGCCAAGATCAGGGGAAATACGAGCAGTACTTC
TRBJ1-2 TRBV12-3/TRBV12-4 NA NA 16 CASSGPGPRKGYGYTF TGTGCCAGCAGTGGTCCGGGACCTAGAAAGGGGTATGGCTACACCTTC
TRBJ2-6 TRBV6-2/TRBV6-3 NA NA 17 CASSPWRVTPGANVLTF TGTGCCAGCAGCCCTTGGCGGGTGACCCCTGGGGCCAACGTCCTGACTTTC
TRBJ2-1 TRBV6-5 NA NA 16 CASSYSSDRSYNEQFF TGTGCCAGCAGTTACTCCTCCGACCGCTCCTACAATGAGCAGTTCTTC
TRBJ1-5 TRBV7-2 few NA 16 CASSLFGPDPNQPQHF TGTGCCAGCAGCTTATTCGGGCCAGATCCCAATCAGCCCCAGCATTTT
TRBJ2-1 TRBV10-3 NA NA 15 CAISEEGTLSNEQFF TGTGCCATCAGTGAGGAAGGGACACTTAGCAATGAGCAGTTCTTC